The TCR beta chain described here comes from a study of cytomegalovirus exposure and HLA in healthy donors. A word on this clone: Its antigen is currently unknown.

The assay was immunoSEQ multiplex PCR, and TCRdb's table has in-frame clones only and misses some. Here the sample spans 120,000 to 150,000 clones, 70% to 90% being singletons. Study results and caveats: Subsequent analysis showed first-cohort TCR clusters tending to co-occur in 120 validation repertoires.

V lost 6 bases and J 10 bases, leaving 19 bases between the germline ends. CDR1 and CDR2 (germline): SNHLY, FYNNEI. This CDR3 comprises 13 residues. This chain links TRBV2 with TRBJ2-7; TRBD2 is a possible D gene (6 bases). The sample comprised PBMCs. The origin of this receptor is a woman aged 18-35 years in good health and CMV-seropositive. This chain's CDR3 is CASSAGTGVEQYF. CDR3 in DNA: TGTGCCAGCAGCGCCGGGACGGGAGTGGAACAGTACTTC.